This TCR beta chain was documented in a study of glioma-infiltrating T cells. This clonotype turned up a few times. TCR alpha and beta CDR3 regions were amplified from RNA using iRepertoire nested multiplex PCR. TCRdb reprocessed the multiplex PCR reads with MiXCR, giving one entry per CDR3 protein. The sample consists of 300,000 to 450,000 distinct CDR3 sequences, more than 35% of them appearing once. The CDR3 runs 14 residues. Germline V CDR1 and CDR2: LGHDT, YNNKEL (reference sequence). Between the trimmed V and J ends, which lost 0 bases and 9 bases, there was a span of 12 bases. This chain links TRBV3-1 with TRBJ1-5, with D uncertain. Input material: glioma tissue, nonneoplastic brain tissue, or PBMCs (not recorded which). This sequence was found in a human donor with low-grade glioma or glioblastoma, undergoing nonglioma brain surgery, or in good health (not recorded which). The CDR3 loop reads CASSQDPYFRPQHF. Written as DNA, the CDR3 is TGTGCCAGCAGCCAAGATCCCTACTTTCGGCCCCAGCATTTT.